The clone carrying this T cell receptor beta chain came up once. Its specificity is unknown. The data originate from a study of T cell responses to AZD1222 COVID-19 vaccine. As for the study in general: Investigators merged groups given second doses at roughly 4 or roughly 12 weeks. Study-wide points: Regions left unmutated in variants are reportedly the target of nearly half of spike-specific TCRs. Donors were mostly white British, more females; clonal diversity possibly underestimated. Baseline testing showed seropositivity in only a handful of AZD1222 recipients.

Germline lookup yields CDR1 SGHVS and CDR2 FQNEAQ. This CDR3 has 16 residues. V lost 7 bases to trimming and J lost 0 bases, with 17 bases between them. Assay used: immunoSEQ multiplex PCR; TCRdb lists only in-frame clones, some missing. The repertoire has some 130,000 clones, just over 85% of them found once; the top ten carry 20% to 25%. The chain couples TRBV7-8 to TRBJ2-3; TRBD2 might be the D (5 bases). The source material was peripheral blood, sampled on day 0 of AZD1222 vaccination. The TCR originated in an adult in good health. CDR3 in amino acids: CASTMAWRTSTDTQYF. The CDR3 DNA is TGTGCCAGCACCATGGCCTGGAGGACTAGCACAGATACGCAGTATTTT.